These T cell receptor beta chains were read from a single sample in a study of blood T cell repertoires in COVID-19. Clones were read by immunoSEQ multiplex PCR, and TCRdb kept only the in-frame ones, dropping some. Of approximately 170,000 clones in the sample, roughly nine tenths were seen once. Material for sequencing was peripheral blood. The receptor set was obtained from a man under 40 with acute or convalescent COVID-19. Both conserved end residues are part of each CDR3. The D gene is left open where the match is weak. Size tells how often a clone was seen (once, few, many) or the class of an expanded clone, and some rows leave it out.

clone size	V gene	D gene	J gene	CDR3 DNA	CDR3 protein
few	TRBV9	-	TRBJ1-1	TGTGCCAGCAGCGTAATTGCAGAGAACACTGAAGCTTTCTTT	CASSVIAENTEAFF
-	TRBV28	-	TRBJ1-5	TGTGCCAGCAGTTTGGGGCTGGGGAATCAGCCCCAGCATTTT	CASSLGLGNQPQHF
-	TRBV6-5	TRBD1	TRBJ1-5	TGTGCCAGCAGCTCCGGACAGGGGCGTTATCAGCCCCAGCATTTT	CASSSGQGRYQPQHF
-	TRBV7-6	-	TRBJ2-1	TGTGCCAGCAGCTTAGCCGGTACTAGTTTCCGGACCTACAATGAGCAGTTCTTC	CASSLAGTSFRTYNEQFF
-	TRBV28	TRBD1	TRBJ1-1	TGTGCCAGCAATCAGGGACCGACAGGGGGCTATGAAGCTTTCTTT	CASNQGPTGGYEAFF
-	TRBV30	-	TRBJ2-1	TGTGCCTGGGCCCTGGGGCGGGAGAGACAGGGGAATGAGCAGTTCTTC	CAWALGRERQGNEQFF
-	TRBV3-1/TRBV3-2	-	TRBJ1-2	TGTGCCAGCAGCCAAGACAGGGGTCTCTATGGCTACACCTTC	CASSQDRGLYGYTF
-	TRBV28	TRBD2	TRBJ2-1	TGTGCCAGCAGTTTTCGAACAGCGGGGGGGTGGAATGAGCAGTTCTTC	CASSFRTAGGWNEQFF
-	TRBV7-3	TRBD2	TRBJ2-2	TGTGCCAGCAGCCTCCAGCGGGGGCACACCGGGGAGCTGTTTTTT	CASSLQRGHTGELFF
-	TRBV29-1	-	TRBJ2-1	TGCAGCGTTGTGGGGGGAGTAAATGAGCAGTTCTTC	CSVVGGVNEQFF
-	TRBV7-3	-	TRBJ2-5	TGTGCCAGCAGCCCCACCGGGACTGCTAGACAAGAGACCCAGTACTTC	CASSPTGTARQETQYF
-	TRBV3-1/TRBV3-2	-	TRBJ1-1	TGTGCCAGCAGCCAAGTAGGGGCGAACACTGAAGCTTTCTTT	CASSQVGANTEAFF
-	TRBV6-5	TRBD2	TRBJ2-5	TGTGCCAGCAGGACGATGACTAGCGCCGAAGAGACCCAGTACTTC	CASRTMTSAEETQYF
-	TRBV2	-	TRBJ2-1	TGTGCCACCAACCGGGGTGCCGTCGGTGAGCAGTTCTTC	CATNRGAVGEQFF
-	TRBV18	TRBD2	TRBJ2-1	TGTGCCAGCTCACGAAGCGGGGGGAGCTCCTACAATGAGCAGTTCTTC	CASSRSGGSSYNEQFF
-	TRBV9	-	TRBJ1-5	TGTGCCAGCAGCGTCTCAGGTTTAAATCAGCCCCAGCATTTT	CASSVSGLNQPQHF
-	TRBV12-3/TRBV12-4	-	TRBJ1-2	TGTGCCAGCAGTTTTTCAGGGTCTGGCTACACCTTC	CASSFSGSGYTF
-	TRBV6-5	-	TRBJ1-2	TGTGCCAGCAGGCAGGGGACGGGTGGCTACACCTTC	CASRQGTGGYTF
-	TRBV4-1	TRBD2	TRBJ2-5	TGCGCCAGCAGCCAAGAAGTTTCGGGGGGTCGGGAGACCCAGTACTTC	CASSQEVSGGRETQYF
-	TRBV2	-	TRBJ1-2	TGTGCCAGCAGTGAAGCGGGGGGTGGCTACACCTTC	CASSEAGGGYTF
few	TRBV28	TRBD1	TRBJ1-4	TGTGCCAGCAGTAACATTGGGACAGGGGAAAAACTGTTTTTT	CASSNIGTGEKLFF
-	TRBV7-2	-	TRBJ2-1	TGTGCCAGCAGCTTAGTCGGCGGGGGCCCCTACAATGAGCAGTTCTTC	CASSLVGGGPYNEQFF
-	TRBV18	-	TRBJ1-1	TGTGCCAGCTCACCACAGGGGAGGGATACTGAAGCTTTCTTT	CASSPQGRDTEAFF
once	TRBV18	-	TRBJ1-5	TGTGCCAGCTCATCCGTCGGGAAAAAGGTCCAGCCCCAGCATTTT	CASSSVGKKVQPQHF
-	TRBV3-1/TRBV3-2	-	TRBJ2-3	TGTGCCAGCAGCTACCTCGGAGATACGCAGTATTTT	CASSYLGDTQYF
-	TRBV30	TRBD2	TRBJ2-7	TGTGCCTGGAGTCGCCGGGGGGACGACGAGCAGTACTTC	CAWSRRGDDEQYF
-	TRBV3-1/TRBV3-2	-	TRBJ2-2	TGTGCCAGCAGCCGGGACACTTTCCGGGAGCTGTTTTTT	CASSRDTFRELFF
-	TRBV2	TRBD2	TRBJ2-5	TGTGCCAGCAGTGGTTTGAGGCTAGCGGGAGTGGAGACCCAGTACTTC	CASSGLRLAGVETQYF
-	TRBV5-1	-	TRBJ1-1	TGCGCCAGCAGCTTAATGACCCAAGAAAGAGGAGCTTTCTTT	CASSLMTQERGAFF
-	TRBV19	TRBD1	TRBJ1-1	TGTGCCAGTAGTCCCAGGGGGATCACTGAAGCTTTCTTT	CASSPRGITEAFF
-	TRBV7-3	TRBD2	TRBJ2-1	TGTGCCAGCAGCTTAGGACTAGCCTACAATGAGCAGTTCTTC	CASSLGLAYNEQFF
-	TRBV28	-	TRBJ1-2	TGTGCCTCCGGGGATGGCTACACCTTC	CASGDGYTF
once	TRBV30	-	TRBJ1-3	TGTGCCTGGAGTGCGGAGGGGAACGGAAACACCATATATTTT	CAWSAEGNGNTIYF
-	TRBV9	TRBD2	TRBJ2-3	TGTGCCAGCAACCCCGCGGGGGGGCCATCAGATACGCAGTATTTT	CASNPAGGPSDTQYF
-	TRBV9	TRBD1	TRBJ1-2	TGTGCCAGCACCCCGGACAGGCAATTCTATGGCTACACCTTC	CASTPDRQFYGYTF
-	TRBV27	-	TRBJ2-5	TGTGCCAGCAGTTTACGACCGGGGGGCGGGGAGACCCAGTACTTC	CASSLRPGGGETQYF
-	TRBV6-5	TRBD1	TRBJ1-4	TGTGCCAGCAGCCGGGACAGAGCTAATGAAAAACTGTTTTTT	CASSRDRANEKLFF
-	TRBV2	-	TRBJ2-3	TGTGCCAGCAGTGAATGGTCCGGGAGCCCAGATACGCAGTATTTT	CASSEWSGSPDTQYF